What follows are 13 T cell receptor beta chains derived from one specimen sequenced in a study of blood T cell repertoires in COVID-19. Measured with immunoSEQ multiplex PCR; TCRdb has only the in-frame clones, and not every one. Of about 120,000 clones listed, 85% are singletons. Material for sequencing was peripheral blood. The receptors originated from an older man with acute or convalescent COVID-19.

The chain recombines TRBV7-9 with TRBJ1-1; D is ambiguous. V lost 6 bases, J lost 6 bases, and 17 bases lay in between. The CDR3 has 14 amino acids. Germline CDR1 and CDR2: SEHNR and FQNEAQ (reference sequence). CDR3 residues: CASSYDGDWAEAFF. CDR3 in DNA: TGTGCCAGCAGTTACGACGGGGATTGGGCTGAAGCTTTCTTT.

The gene calls are TRBV6-5 and TRBJ2-1; TRBD1 aligns across 10 bases. Germline CDR1 and CDR2: MNHEY and SVGAGI. V shed 6 bases and J 12 bases; nucleotides not matched to a gene: 5. The CDR3 spans 12 residues. CDR3 residues: CASRATGGLQFF. The DNA for the CDR3 is TGTGCCAGCAGGGCGACAGGGGGCTTGCAGTTCTTC.

This chain's CDR3 is CASSQEPGGSGYTF. The CDR3 DNA reads as TGTGCCAGCAGCCAAGAGCCCGGGGGATCTGGCTACACCTTC. The rearrangement links TRBV14 to TRBJ1-2; possible D gene TRBD1, 5 bases. Germline V gene data show CDR1 as SGHDN and CDR2 as FVKESK. This CDR3 comprises 14 residues. V lost 0 bases and J lost 7, with 12 bases in between.

The chain carries TRBV12-3 or TRBV12-4 and TRBJ1-4; possibly TRBD1 for D (6 bases). There are 13 residues in the CDR3. Trimming left V 7 bases short and J 4 bases short, with 10 bases between. The CDR3 coding sequence is TGTGCCAGCACCTGGACAGTTAATGAAAAACTGTTTTTT. This sequence encodes CASTWTVNEKLFF.

Only a few counts were recorded for this clone. The chain uses TRBV5-1 and TRBJ1-1; D is ambiguous. V lost 0 bases, J lost 0 bases, and 9 bases lay in between. The germline V gene has CDR1 SGHRS and CDR2 YFSETQ. This CDR3 has 15 residues. CDR3 bases: TGCGCCAGCAGCTTGGTTGGCGGCCTGAACACTGAAGCTTTCTTT. As protein: CASSLVGGLNTEAFF.

V gene TRBV7-8 combines with J gene TRBJ2-7, with TRBD1 identical over 7 bases. V lost 1 base, J lost 0 bases, and 0 bases stayed unmatched. Per germline, CDR1 SGHVS and CDR2 FQNEAQ. The CDR3 runs to 14 residues. The CDR3, as DNA: TGTGCCAGCAGCTTAGGGGACAGCTCCTACGAGCAGTACTTC. Translating it yields CASSLGDSSYEQYF.

The J gene is TRBJ2-1, the V gene TRBV28, with D possibly TRBD1 on 6 matching bases. V lost 2 bases to trimming and J lost 0 bases, with 8 bases between them. CDR3 length: 15 amino acids. The germline V gene has CDR1 MDHEN and CDR2 SYDVKM. Here the CDR3 reads CASSLTGRSYNEQFF. In nucleotides, the CDR3 is TGTGCCAGCAGTTTAACAGGGCGCTCCTACAATGAGCAGTTCTTC.

The chain joins TRBV11-2 to TRBJ2-1, with D hard to call. Germline assignment: CDR1 SGHAT and CDR2 FQNNGV. The CDR3 sequence is 15 residues long. Between the trimmed V and J ends, which lost 5 bases and 6 bases, there was a span of 17 bases. The CDR3 DNA follows: TGTGCCAGCAGCCTTTCCAGGTATCCCGGCAATGAGCAGTTCTTC. The encoded protein is CASSLSRYPGNEQFF.

CDR3 protein: CASSPRGTGELFF. DNA of the CDR3: TGTGCCAGCTCACCAAGGGGAACCGGGGAGCTGTTTTTT. This rearrangement joins TRBV18 to TRBJ2-2, with D perhaps matching TRBD1 (5 bases). The germline V and J ends were trimmed by 2 bases and 5 bases, with 6 bases remaining between them. The CDR3 sequence is 13 residues long. Germline lookup yields CDR1 KGHSH and CDR2 LQKENI.

This clone was seen just once. V usage is TRBV6-5 and J usage is TRBJ1-2; D unclear. The germline V and J ends were trimmed by 8 bases and 4 bases, with 11 bases remaining between them. The CDR3 is 12 residues long. Per the germline V gene, CDR1 is MNHEY and CDR2 is SVGAGI. CDR3 nucleotides: TGTGCCAGCCGGCGACAACTCTATGGCTACACCTTC. Amino acid sequence: CASRRQLYGYTF.

The CDR3 DNA is TGTGCCAGCAGCACTGCAGGGGACTCACCCCTCCACTTT. The encoded protein is CASSTAGDSPLHF. The chain is built from TRBV9 and TRBJ1-6; D is possibly TRBD1 (6 bases). The germline CDR1 and CDR2 sequences are SGDLS and YYNGEE. V was cut by 4 bases and J by 10 bases, with 12 bases left in between. This CDR3 is 13 amino acids long. Full variable domain (missing parts from reference TRBV9 and TRBJ1-6): DSGVTQTPKHLITATGQRVTLRCSPRSGDLSVYWYQQSLDQGLQFLIQYYNGEERAKGNILERFSAQQFPDLHSELNLSSLELGDSALYFCASSTAGDSPLHFGNGTRLTVT.

The chain is built from TRBV24-1 and TRBJ2-1; 10 bases are shared with TRBD1. This CDR3 is 16 amino acids long. The trim removed 3 bases at V and 3 bases at J, leaving 4 bases unmatched. The germline V gene has CDR1 KGHDR and CDR2 SFDVKD. DNA of the CDR3: TGTGCCACCAGTGATACCGGGACAGGGGTCTACAATGAGCAGTTCTTC. Translating it yields CATSDTGTGVYNEQFF.

The V call is TRBV7-9, the J call TRBJ1-2; the D is unclear. In germline, CDR1 is SEHNR, CDR2 FQNEAQ (reference sequence). The V end was cut by 2 bases, the J end by 1 base, with 8 bases between. The CDR3 contains 14 residues. The DNA for the CDR3 is TGTGCCAGCAGCTTACCCGTTTTTAACTATGGCTACACCTTC. It specifies CASSLPVFNYGYTF.